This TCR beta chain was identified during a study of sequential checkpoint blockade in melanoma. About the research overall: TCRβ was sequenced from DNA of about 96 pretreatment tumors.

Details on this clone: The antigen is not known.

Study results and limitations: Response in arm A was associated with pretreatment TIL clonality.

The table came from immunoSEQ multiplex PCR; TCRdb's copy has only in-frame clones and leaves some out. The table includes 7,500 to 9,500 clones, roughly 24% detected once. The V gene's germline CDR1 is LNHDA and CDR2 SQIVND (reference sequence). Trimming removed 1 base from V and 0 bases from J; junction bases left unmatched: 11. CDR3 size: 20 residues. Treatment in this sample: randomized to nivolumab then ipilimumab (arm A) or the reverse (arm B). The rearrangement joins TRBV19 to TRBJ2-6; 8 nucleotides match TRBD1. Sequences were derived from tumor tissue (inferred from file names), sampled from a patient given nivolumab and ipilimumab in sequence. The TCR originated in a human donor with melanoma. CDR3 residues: CASSIGGRGQVNSGANVLTF. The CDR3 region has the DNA TGTGCCAGTAGTATAGGCGGCAGGGGGCAAGTGAACTCTGGGGCCAACGTCCTGACTTTC.